This TCR beta chain comes out of a study of CXCR3-negative and CXCR3-positive naive CD8 T cells. Carrying UMI labels, the TRB cDNA libraries were prepared through 5' RACE. Using the 5' RACE reads, TCRdb records one entry per CDR3 protein without DNA. This sample's clone table lists some 25,000 distinct CDR3 sequences. The CDR3 length is 11 residues. Germline V gene lookup returns CDR1 MNHEY and CDR2 SMNVEV (reference sequence). Each CD8+ T cell subset was sorted in triplicate, around 300,000 cells each. CD45RO-CCR7+CD27+CD95- cells counted as naive CD8+ T cells. Sample: naive CXCR3- CD8+ T cells from blood. Indicated subset: CD45RO-CCR7+CD27+CD95- naive CD8+ T cells lacking CXCR3 (TNR3-). The chain recombines TRBV27 with TRBJ1-1; TCRdb picks TRBD1, but there is no DNA to check that call. This receptor was taken from a human donor in good health. Some clones in this sample may be carry-over from other donors' samples. The CDR3 sequence is CASSTGIEAFF.